The 21 T cell receptor beta chains presented below share a single source sample, sequenced in a study of blood T cell repertoires in COVID-19. TCRdb's copy holds only in-frame clones and misses some; the assay was immunoSEQ multiplex PCR. In the table there are about 160,000 clones, under 85% of which are singletons. The specimen was peripheral blood. The receptors originated from a man aged 65-85 years who had recovered from COVID-19.

V and J are TRBV2 and TRBJ2-3; 14 positions agree with TRBD2. Germline V gene lookup returns CDR1 SNHLY and CDR2 FYNNEI. The CDR3 totals 15 residues. J lost 4 bases, V lost 5 bases, and 2 bases had no gene match. The CDR3, as DNA: TGTGCCAGCAGTTCGGGACTAGCGGGAGCAGATACGCAGTATTTT. Its protein is CASSSGLAGADTQYF.

The V call is TRBV19, the J call TRBJ2-7; the match to TRBD2 covers 11 bases. V dropped 8 bases and J dropped 7; count of bases not matched to a gene: 7. CDR1 LNHDA and CDR2 SQIVND come from the germline V gene (reference sequence). CDR3 length: 13 residues. CDR3 sequence (DNA): TGTGCCAGTGGTAGCGGGAGGGCCAGGGAGCAGTACTTC. Amino acids: CASGSGRAREQYF.

CDR3 in DNA: TGTGCCAGCAGCTTGGGCAGGGATCAGCCCCAGCATTTT. Protein sequence: CASSLGRDQPQHF. This sequence joins TRBV5-6 and TRBJ1-5, with TRBD1 as a possible D gene (5 bases). The germline V gene has CDR1 SGHDT and CDR2 YYEEEE. Deletions cut 0 bases from V and 5 bases from J, with 6 bases between. CDR3 length equals 13 residues.

V usage is TRBV11-2 and J usage is TRBJ2-3, with TRBD2 as a possible D gene (5 bases). The CDR3 spans 14 residues. The ends were cut back, 3 bases at V and 2 bases at J, with 9 bases in the middle. CDR1 is SGHAT, CDR2 FQNNGV, per germline. CDR3 in DNA: TGTGCCAGCAGCTTCGGACTTCACACAGATACGCAGTATTTT. Translation gives CASSFGLHTDTQYF.

This chain connects TRBV20-1 to TRBJ2-1, with a tentative D call TRBD2 (5 bases). The V gene lost 8 bases and the J gene lost 9 bases, with 11 bases spanning the gap. The CDR3 sequence is 10 residues long. CDR1 is DFQATT and CDR2 is SNEGSKA in the germline V gene (reference sequence). The CDR3 sequence is CSTTRSEQFF. CDR3 nucleotides: TGCAGTACCACTAGGTCTGAGCAGTTCTTC.

The chain uses TRBV15 and TRBJ1-5; 10 bases are a match to TRBD1. V shed 1 base and J 6 bases; nucleotides not matched to a gene: 3. Germline CDR1 LNHNV, CDR2 YYDKDF (reference sequence). The CDR3 length is 15 residues. DNA for the CDR3: TGTGCCACCAGCAGAGGACAGGGGGCGAGTCAGCCCCAGCATTTT. Its protein is CATSRGQGASQPQHF.

This chain links TRBV7-9 with TRBJ2-1, with a possible D match to TRBD2 (6 bases). CDR3 length: 15 residues. Germline loops: CDR1 SEHNR, CDR2 FQNEAQ (reference sequence). The V end was cut by 7 bases, the J end by 5 bases, with 18 bases between. The CDR3: CASNSRRDLNNEQFF. The CDR3 region has the DNA TGTGCCAGCAACTCACGAAGGGACTTAAACAATGAGCAGTTCTTC.

The chain combines TRBV4-2 with TRBJ2-2; 8 positions agree with TRBD1. The germline V gene has CDR1 LGHNA and CDR2 YNFKEQ. This CDR3 is 14 amino acids long. J was trimmed by 4 bases and V by 4 bases; bases with no gene match: 2. The chain's CDR3 is CASSRQGSTGELFF. DNA for the CDR3: TGTGCCAGCAGCCGACAGGGGAGCACCGGGGAGCTGTTTTTT.

This chain links TRBV3-1 (or the pseudogene TRBV3-2) with TRBJ2-7; D gene unclear. Trimming shortened V by 3 bases and J by 1 base, and 10 bases separated the two germline ends. The CDR3 is 14 amino acids. Germline lookup yields CDR1 LGHDT and CDR2 YNNKEL (reference sequence). CDR3: CASSQTTASYEQYF. CDR3 coding DNA: TGTGCCAGCAGCCAGACCACAGCTTCCTACGAGCAGTACTTC.

The chain combines TRBV3-1 (or the pseudogene TRBV3-2) with TRBJ2-2; 9 bases fit TRBD2. The CDR3 is 17 residues long. Germline loops: CDR1 LGHDT, CDR2 YNNKEL (reference sequence). The ends lost 2 bases at V and 3 bases at J; junction bases unmatched: 7. CDR3 amino acids: CASSQPRGRADTGELFF. In nucleotides, the CDR3 is TGTGCCAGCAGCCAACCACGCGGGAGGGCCGACACCGGGGAGCTGTTTTTT.

V and J are TRBV5-1 and TRBJ2-1; 10 bases line up with TRBD2. CDR1 is SGHRS and CDR2 is YFSETQ in the germline V gene. J lost 6 bases, V lost 2 bases, and 2 bases had no gene match. The CDR3 is made up of 14 amino acids. The CDR3 region has the DNA TGCGCCAGCAGCTTTAGCGGGAGGAGCAATGAGCAGTTCTTC. Its protein product is CASSFSGRSNEQFF.

The chain employs TRBV5-4 and TRBJ2-1, with a weak D call TRBD1 (6 bases). Per germline, CDR1 SGHNT and CDR2 YYREEE (reference sequence). With 4 bases removed from V and 8 bases from J, the gap between germline ends came to 19 bases. The CDR3 sequence is 15 residues long. The CDR3 sequence: CASSPEGRQAYEQFF. DNA for the CDR3: TGTGCCAGCAGCCCAGAGGGGCGACAGGCCTATGAGCAGTTCTTC.

A single count supports this clone. Different DNA sequences within this sample yield the same CDR3. This rearrangement joins TRBV10-1 to TRBJ2-7, with D possibly matching TRBD1 (6 bases). V was pared by 6 bases and J by 1 base, with 10 bases between. Germline lookup yields CDR1 WNHNN and CDR2 SYGVQD (reference sequence). The CDR3 has 13 residues. DNA for the CDR3: TGCGCCAGCAGCCCTGGACAGTCCTACGAGCAGTACTTC. Protein: CASSPGQSYEQYF.

The rearrangement links TRBV19 to TRBJ2-1, with D uncertain. The germline V gene has CDR1 LNHDA and CDR2 SQIVND (reference sequence). The CDR3 contains 15 residues. V lost 4 bases and J 0 bases, leaving 10 bases between the germline ends. The CDR3 nucleotides read TGTGCCAGTAGTACCTCACGGAGCTCCTACAATGAGCAGTTCTTC. Amino acid sequence: CASSTSRSSYNEQFF. The full variable domain, in which reference TRBV19 and TRBJ2-1 provide the parts outside the CDR3, is DGGITQSPKYLFRKEGQNVTLSCEQNLNHDAMYWYRQDPGQGLRLIYYSQIVNDFQKGDIAEGYSVSREKKESFPLTVTSAQKNPTAFYLCASSTSRSSYNEQFFGPGTRLTVL.

The chain joins TRBV4-3 to TRBJ2-1; 12 bases are shared with TRBD2. J lost 3 bases, V lost 4 bases, and 7 bases had no gene match. The CDR3 loop spans 17 amino acids. CDR1 LGHNA and CDR2 YSLEER come from the germline V gene. The DNA of the CDR3 is TGCGCCAGCAGCCTCGGGCCGACTAGCGGGAGCTACAATGAGCAGTTCTTC. This codes for CASSLGPTSGSYNEQFF.

This chain uses TRBV5-6 with TRBJ2-2, with D possibly TRBD2 on 7 matching bases. The V end lost 4 bases, the J end lost 8 bases, and 15 bases lay between the germline ends. This CDR3 is built from 14 residues. Per the germline V gene, CDR1 is SGHDT and CDR2 is YYEEEE. CDR3 in amino acids: CASSRGRGRGELFF. The CDR3 DNA sequence: TGTGCCAGCAGCCGAGGGAGGGGGAGGGGGGAGCTGTTTTTT. Full variable domain (outside the CDR3, taken from reference TRBV5-6 and TRBJ2-2): DAGVTQSPTHLIKTRGQQVTLRCSPKSGHDTVSWYQQALGQGPQFIFQYYEEEERQRGNFPDRFSGHQFPNYSSELNVNALLLGDSALYLCASSRGRGRGELFFGEGSRLTVL.

The chain has TRBV2 and TRBJ2-7, with a possible D match to TRBD1 (5 bases). The CDR3 sequence is 15 residues long. Trimming removed 6 bases at V and 0 bases at J, with 15 bases between. The V gene's germline CDR1 is SNHLY and CDR2 FYNNEI. For the CDR3, the DNA is TGTGCCAGCAGCCTCGAAGGACAAAGCTCCTACGAGCAGTACTTC. The encoded protein is CASSLEGQSSYEQYF. The full variable domain, rest sourced from reference TRBV2 and TRBJ2-7, is EPEVTQTPSHQVTQMGQEVILRCVPISNHLYFYWYRQILGQKVEFLVSFYNNEISEKSEIFDDQFSVERPDGSNFTLKIRSTKLEDSAMYFCASSLEGQSSYEQYFGPGTRLTVT.

The chain couples TRBV7-2 to TRBJ2-5, with 10 positions matching TRBD2. After removal of 5 bases from V and 4 bases from J, the junction contained 10 bases not matched to a gene. This CDR3 is 16 amino acids long. Germline V gene lookup returns CDR1 SGHTA and CDR2 FQGNSA. The CDR3, as DNA: TGTGCCAGCAGCAATTTTCGACTAGCGGGTGGAGAGACCCAGTACTTC. Amino acid sequence: CASSNFRLAGGETQYF.

This sequence joins TRBV19 and TRBJ2-5; the D is unclear. V lost 1 base and J lost 2, with 17 bases in between. The CDR3 is 17 amino acids. The V gene's germline CDR1 is LNHDA and CDR2 SQIVND (reference sequence). In DNA, the CDR3 is TGTGCCAGTAGTATAGGTCGTAGTCCAAGCTCGCAAGAGACCCAGTACTTC. Protein product: CASSIGRSPSSQETQYF.

V and J are TRBV28 and TRBJ2-7, with 10 bases aligning to TRBD1. This CDR3 comprises 15 residues. The germline gives CDR1 MDHEN, CDR2 SYDVKM. V was pared by 2 bases and J by 6 bases, with 7 bases of the junction left unmatched. The CDR3, as DNA: TGTGCCAGCAGTTTAGGGGGGGGACAGGGGTTCGAGCAGTACTTC. It encodes CASSLGGGQGFEQYF.

The V call is TRBV29-1, the J call TRBJ1-1, with D hard to call. Per the germline V gene, CDR1 is SQVTM and CDR2 is ANQGSEA. This CDR3 contains 14 residues. The germline V and J ends were trimmed by 4 bases and 7 bases, with 19 bases remaining between them. The CDR3 DNA follows: TGCAGCGTTGCCCCTAGTCAGGCGAGCGGTGAAGCTTTCTTT. Protein product: CSVAPSQASGEAFF.